This TCR beta chain derives from a study of cytomegalovirus exposure and HLA in healthy donors. Study summary: There were some 120 million unique TCR beta sequences, drawn from about 200 million T cells, in an earlier analysis.

The CDR3 extends over 18 amino acids. Germline-derived CDR1 and CDR2 are LNHNV and YYDKDF (reference sequence). The V gene end was trimmed by 0 bases and the J gene end by 0 bases; junction bases not matched to a gene: 1. Amplification used 60 Vbeta primers and 13 Jbeta primers. Profiled with immunoSEQ multiplex PCR; TCRdb holds only in-frame clones, not every one. The sample holds 150,000 to 200,000 clones, roughly 80% seen once. This cohort consisted of healthy bone marrow donors. The study, taken as a whole, reports: A link between a missense DCLRE1C variant and TCR beta V- and J-gene trimming emerged from a later analysis. Evidence from a later analysis indicated that most CMV-associated TCR beta chains looked HLA-restricted.

A note on this clone: No antigen is known for it.

The V gene is TRBV15, the J gene TRBJ2-6, with 11 positions matching TRBD1. The source of this sequence is a man over 45 in good health and CMV-seropositive. The sample comprised PBMCs. The CDR3 DNA reads as TGTGCCACCAGCAGAGATGGGACAGGGGGCTCTGGGGCCAACGTCCTGACTTTC. It specifies CATSRDGTGGSGANVLTF.